This TCR beta chain was observed in a study of T cell responses to AZD1222 COVID-19 vaccine. Whole-study findings and limits: Spike regions recognized by vaccine-associated CD4 TCRs spanned the protein, led by 160-218 and 743-854. No repertoire was sampled before or during the peak T cell response, only after it. Recipients of two AZD1222 doses showed rising Spike-specific TCR breadth and depth.

Points on this clone: The antigen is not known.

Germline V lookup: CDR1 SGHTA, CDR2 FQGTGA. The CDR3 has 16 residues. After removal of 5 bases from V and 6 bases from J, the junction contained 12 bases not matched to a gene. Assay: immunoSEQ multiplex PCR; the TCRdb copy retains only in-frame clones and omits some. The sample lists more than 95,000 clones, 89% occurring once. Specimen: peripheral blood, collected on day 0 of AZD1222 vaccination. This sequence originates from an adult in good health. The rearrangement uses TRBV7-3 and TRBJ2-2; the match to TRBD2 covers 7 bases. The CDR3 loop reads CASSRTPAGAAGELFF. The CDR3 bases are TGTGCCAGCAGCCGAACCCCGGCGGGAGCGGCCGGGGAGCTGTTTTTT.